Below are 14 T cell receptor beta chains sequenced from a single sample in a study of cytomegalovirus exposure and HLA in healthy donors. The study ran its PCR with 60 Vbeta and 13 Jbeta primers. Sequencing was performed with immunoSEQ multiplex PCR; in TCRdb, only in-frame clones are kept and a portion is missing. The sample yields about 140,000 clones, roughly three quarters seen once. The source material was PBMCs. The receptors were sampled from a man aged 18 to 29 in good health and CMV-seronegative.

The chain couples TRBV5-1 to TRBJ2-7; a weak D match, TRBD2 (6 bases). The V gene lost 0 bases and the J gene lost 3 bases, with 22 bases spanning the gap. The CDR3 contains 18 residues. The germline V gene has CDR1 SGHRS and CDR2 YFSETQ. The CDR3 spells CASSLGASANGIGYEQYF. The CDR3 coding sequence is TGCGCCAGCAGCTTGGGGGCTAGCGCCAACGGAATCGGCTACGAGCAGTACTTC.

The V and J genes are TRBV7-6 and TRBJ1-2; no definite D call. Trimming shortened V by 8 bases and J by 3 bases, and 13 bases separated the two germline ends. Germline CDR1 and CDR2: SGHVS and FNYEAQ. This CDR3 has 13 amino acids. CDR3: CASGREVDYGYTF. The CDR3 bases are TGTGCCAGCGGGAGGGAGGTAGACTATGGCTACACCTTC.

This sequence joins TRBV30 and TRBJ1-5; 9 bases fit TRBD1. The CDR3 contains 16 residues. Germline loops: CDR1 GTSNPN, CDR2 SVGIG (reference sequence). V shed 0 bases and J 3 bases; nucleotides not matched to a gene: 6. The CDR3 nucleotides read TGTGCCTGGAGTGTAGGGGGACAGGGCCACAATCAGCCCCAGCATTTT. Protein product: CAWSVGGQGHNQPQHF. Using reference TRBV30 and TRBJ1-5 for the parts outside the CDR3, the full variable domain is SQTIHQWPATLVQPVGSPLSLECTVEGTSNPNLYWYRQAAGRGLQLLFYSVGIGQISSEVPQNLSASRPQDRQFILSSKKLLLSDSGFYLCAWSVGGQGHNQPQHFGDGTRLSIL.

The V call is TRBV6-1, the J call TRBJ2-3; weak D call: TRBD1 (6 bases). V was pared by 5 bases and J by 0 bases, with 9 bases between. The CDR3 spans 14 residues. Germline V gene lookup returns CDR1 MNHNS and CDR2 SASEGT. The CDR3 loop reads CASSRDMSTDTQYF. The DNA for the CDR3 is TGTGCCAGCAGTCGGGACATGAGCACAGATACGCAGTATTTT.

The chain joins TRBV7-9 to TRBJ1-4; no clear D. The V end was cut by 3 bases, the J end by 8 bases, with 16 bases between. Germline assignment: CDR1 SEHNR and CDR2 FQNEAQ (reference sequence). The CDR3 has 15 residues. CDR3 nucleotides: TGTGCCAGCAGCTTTGGCGCGGGCCGGTCGGAAAAACTGTTTTTT. Amino acids: CASSFGAGRSEKLFF.

In its sample, this clone was seen a few times. The V and J genes are TRBV5-4 and TRBJ2-5, with a weak D call TRBD2 (6 bases). The CDR3 runs to 16 residues. From germline, CDR1 is SGHNT and CDR2 YYREEE (reference sequence). Trimming shortened V by 4 bases and J by 1 base, and 17 bases separated the two germline ends. CDR3 in amino acids: CASSPGGAIRQETQYF. The CDR3 bases are TGTGCCAGCAGCCCCGGCGGGGCGATACGCCAAGAGACCCAGTACTTC.

The V and J genes are TRBV7-6 and TRBJ1-1, with TRBD1 matching 7 bases. Trimming cost V 1 base and J 0 bases; bases outside gene matches: 11. Germline V gene lookup returns CDR1 SGHVS and CDR2 FNYEAQ. The CDR3 has 18 residues. The CDR3 reads CASSLVGPGTAMNTEAFF. The DNA of the CDR3 is TGTGCCAGCAGCTTAGTAGGACCCGGGACAGCGATGAACACTGAAGCTTTCTTT.

The chain has TRBV27 and TRBJ1-5, with TRBD1 as a possible D gene (6 bases). Trimming pared 2 bases from V and 4 bases from J, leaving 9 bases between. Germline V lookup: CDR1 MNHEY, CDR2 SMNVEV (reference sequence). CDR3 length: 14 residues. The CDR3 protein is CASSLTGNNQPQHF. In nucleotides, the CDR3 is TGTGCCAGCAGTTTAACAGGGAATAATCAGCCCCAGCATTTT.

The chain is built from TRBV19 and TRBJ1-1; D possibly corresponds to TRBD1 (6 bases). Trimming removed 7 bases from V and 1 base from J, with 19 bases in between. The CDR3 sequence is 16 residues long. CDR1 is LNHDA, CDR2 SQIVND, per germline (reference sequence). The CDR3 DNA follows: TGTGCCAGTACCTTGACAGGCACCTTTGAGAACACTGAAGCTTTCTTT. Translation gives CASTLTGTFENTEAFF.

The chain links TRBV5-1 to TRBJ2-7; no clear D. CDR1 and CDR2 (germline): SGHRS, YFSETQ. The germline V and J ends were trimmed by 2 bases and 2 bases, with 14 bases remaining between them. The CDR3 has 15 amino acids. The CDR3 nucleotides read TGCGCCAGCAGCTTTTTCGAGTCCCCGGCCTACGAGCAGTACTTC. Translating it yields CASSFFESPAYEQYF.

This clone was counted once. The V call is TRBV2, the J call TRBJ2-1, with D tentatively TRBD1 (5 bases). Trimming left V 6 bases short and J 7 bases short, with 10 bases between. The CDR3 is 12 amino acids. Germline loops: CDR1 SNHLY, CDR2 FYNNEI. The CDR3 nucleotides read TGTGCCAGCAGGGACATAGGTAATGAGCAGTTCTTC. As protein: CASRDIGNEQFF.

The rearrangement joins TRBV9 to TRBJ2-2; TRBD1 matches 9 bases. This CDR3 contains 17 residues. Germline values: CDR1 SGDLS, CDR2 YYNGEE. Trimming took 2 bases from V and 4 from J; bases not matched to a gene: 9. CDR3 protein: CASSVNSGTGLTGELFF. For the CDR3, the DNA is TGTGCCAGCAGCGTGAACTCCGGGACAGGGCTCACCGGGGAGCTGTTTTTT.

The CDR3 loop reads CASSQEQSDTQYF. For the CDR3, the DNA is TGTGCCAGCAGCCAAGAACAGTCAGATACGCAGTATTTT. The V gene is TRBV14, the J gene TRBJ2-3; no clear D gene. The CDR3 has 13 residues. Germline CDR1 is SGHDN and CDR2 is FVKESK. Trimming shortened V by 0 bases and J by 4 bases, and 5 bases separated the two germline ends.

V usage is TRBV7-9 and J usage is TRBJ2-7; D gene uncertain. Deletions cut 1 base from V and 10 bases from J, with 8 bases between. CDR1 and CDR2 (germline): SEHNR, FQNEAQ (reference sequence). CDR3 length equals 11 residues. In DNA, the CDR3 is TGTGCCAGCAGCTTAGTTGAGGTTCAGTACTTC. This encodes CASSLVEVQYF.